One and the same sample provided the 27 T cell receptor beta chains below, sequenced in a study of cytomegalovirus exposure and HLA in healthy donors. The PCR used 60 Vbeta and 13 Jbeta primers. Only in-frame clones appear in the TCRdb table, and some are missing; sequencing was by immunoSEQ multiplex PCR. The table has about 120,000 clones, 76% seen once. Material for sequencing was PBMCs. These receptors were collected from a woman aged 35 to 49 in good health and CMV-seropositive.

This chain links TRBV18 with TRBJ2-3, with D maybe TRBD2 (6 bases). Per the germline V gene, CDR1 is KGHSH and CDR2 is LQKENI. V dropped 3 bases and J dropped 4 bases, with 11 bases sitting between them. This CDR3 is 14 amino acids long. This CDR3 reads CASSPYGGADTQYF. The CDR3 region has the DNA TGTGCCAGCTCACCTTACGGGGGAGCAGATACGCAGTATTTT.

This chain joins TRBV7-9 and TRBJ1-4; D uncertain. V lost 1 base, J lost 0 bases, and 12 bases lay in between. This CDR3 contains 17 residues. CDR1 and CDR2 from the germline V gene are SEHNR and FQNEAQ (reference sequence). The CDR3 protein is CASSLGVGQPTNEKLFF. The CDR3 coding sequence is TGTGCCAGCAGCTTAGGGGTGGGCCAGCCAACTAATGAAAAACTGTTTTTT.

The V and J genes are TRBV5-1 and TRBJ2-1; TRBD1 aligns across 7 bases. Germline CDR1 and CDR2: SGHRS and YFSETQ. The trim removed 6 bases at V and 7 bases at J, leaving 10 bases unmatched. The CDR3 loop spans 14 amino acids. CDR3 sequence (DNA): TGCGCCAGCACCCTCAGGGGGTTATGGAATGAGCAGTTCTTC. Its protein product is CASTLRGLWNEQFF.

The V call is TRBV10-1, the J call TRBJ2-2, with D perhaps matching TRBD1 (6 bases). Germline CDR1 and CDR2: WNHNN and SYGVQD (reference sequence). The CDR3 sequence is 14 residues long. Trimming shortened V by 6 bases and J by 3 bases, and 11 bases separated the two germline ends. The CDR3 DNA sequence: TGCGCCAGCAGGCCGGGACAAGACACCGGGGAGCTGTTTTTT. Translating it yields CASRPGQDTGELFF.

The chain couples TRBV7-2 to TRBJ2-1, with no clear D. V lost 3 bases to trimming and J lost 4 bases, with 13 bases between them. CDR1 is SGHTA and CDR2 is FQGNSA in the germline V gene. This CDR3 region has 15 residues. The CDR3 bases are TGTGCCAGCAGCTTTCGACTGGGTGGGTACAATGAGCAGTTCTTC. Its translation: CASSFRLGGYNEQFF.

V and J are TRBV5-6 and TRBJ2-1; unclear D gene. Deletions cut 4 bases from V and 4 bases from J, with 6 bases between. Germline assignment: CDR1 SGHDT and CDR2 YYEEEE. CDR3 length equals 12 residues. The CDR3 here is CASSPQYNEQFF. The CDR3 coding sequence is TGTGCCAGCAGCCCACAGTACAATGAGCAGTTCTTC.

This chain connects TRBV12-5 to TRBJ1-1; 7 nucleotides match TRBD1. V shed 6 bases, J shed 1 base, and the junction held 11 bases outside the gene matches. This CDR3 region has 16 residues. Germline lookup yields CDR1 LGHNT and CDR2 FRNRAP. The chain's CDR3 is CASGPGSGQQNTEAFF. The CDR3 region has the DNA TGTGCTAGTGGCCCGGGGTCGGGACAGCAGAACACTGAAGCTTTCTTT.

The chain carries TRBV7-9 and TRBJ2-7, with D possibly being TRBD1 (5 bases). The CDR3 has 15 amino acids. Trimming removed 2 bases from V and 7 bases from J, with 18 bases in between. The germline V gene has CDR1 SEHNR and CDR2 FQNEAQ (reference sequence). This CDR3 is CASSLIGQGRQEQYF. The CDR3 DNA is TGTGCCAGCAGCTTAATCGGCCAGGGCCGGCAGGAGCAGTACTTC.

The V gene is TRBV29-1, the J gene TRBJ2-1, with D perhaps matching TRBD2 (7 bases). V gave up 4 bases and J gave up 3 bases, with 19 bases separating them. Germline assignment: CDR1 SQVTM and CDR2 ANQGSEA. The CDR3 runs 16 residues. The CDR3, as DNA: TGCAGCGTTGTGGGGGGAGGGGGGGAACTCTACAATGAGCAGTTCTTC. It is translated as CSVVGGGGELYNEQFF.

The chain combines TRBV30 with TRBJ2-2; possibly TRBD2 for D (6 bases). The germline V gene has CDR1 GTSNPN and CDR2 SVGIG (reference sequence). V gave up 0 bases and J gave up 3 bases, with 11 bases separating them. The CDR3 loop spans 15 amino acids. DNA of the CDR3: TGTGCCTGGAGTGTACAGCGCGGGGACACCGGGGAGCTGTTTTTT. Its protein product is CAWSVQRGDTGELFF.

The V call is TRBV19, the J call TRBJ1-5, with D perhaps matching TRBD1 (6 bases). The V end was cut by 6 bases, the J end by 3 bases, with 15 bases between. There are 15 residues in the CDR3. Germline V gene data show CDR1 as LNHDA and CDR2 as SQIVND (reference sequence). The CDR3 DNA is TGTGCCAGTAGACCTCAGACAGGCCACAATCAGCCCCAGCATTTT. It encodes CASRPQTGHNQPQHF.

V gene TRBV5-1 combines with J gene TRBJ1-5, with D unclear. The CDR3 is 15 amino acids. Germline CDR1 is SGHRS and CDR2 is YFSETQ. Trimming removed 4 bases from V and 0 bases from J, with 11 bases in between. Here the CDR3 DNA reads TGCGCCAGCAGCAGTGATGGCCATAGCAATCAGCCCCAGCATTTT. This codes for CASSSDGHSNQPQHF.

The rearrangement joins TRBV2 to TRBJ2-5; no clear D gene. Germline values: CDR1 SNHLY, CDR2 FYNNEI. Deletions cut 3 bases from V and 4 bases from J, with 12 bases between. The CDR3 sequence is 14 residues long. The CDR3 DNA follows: TGTGCCAGCAGTGAGGGCTATGGTACAGAGACCCAGTACTTC. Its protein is CASSEGYGTETQYF.

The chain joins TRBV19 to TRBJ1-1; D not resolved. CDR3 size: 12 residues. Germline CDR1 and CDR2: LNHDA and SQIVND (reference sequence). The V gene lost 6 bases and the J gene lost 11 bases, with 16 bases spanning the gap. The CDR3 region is CASSHEGNSAFF. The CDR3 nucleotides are TGTGCCAGTAGCCACGAGGGTAATTCGGCTTTCTTT. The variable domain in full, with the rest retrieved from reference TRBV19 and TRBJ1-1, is DGGITQSPKYLFRKEGQNVTLSCEQNLNHDAMYWYRQDPGQGLRLIYYSQIVNDFQKGDIAEGYSVSREKKESFPLTVTSAQKNPTAFYLCASSHEGNSAFFGQGTRLTVV.

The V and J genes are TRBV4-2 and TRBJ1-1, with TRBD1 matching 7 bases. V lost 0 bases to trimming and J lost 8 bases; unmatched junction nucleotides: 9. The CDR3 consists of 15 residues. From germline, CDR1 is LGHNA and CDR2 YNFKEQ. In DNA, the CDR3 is TGTGCCAGCAGCCAAGATGGAGGGGGCAGCTCAGAAGCTTTCTTT. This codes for CASSQDGGGSSEAFF.

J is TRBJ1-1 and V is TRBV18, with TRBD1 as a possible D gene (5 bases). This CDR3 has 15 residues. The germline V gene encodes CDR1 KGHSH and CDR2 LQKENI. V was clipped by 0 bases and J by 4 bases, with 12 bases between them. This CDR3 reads CASSPPAGLGTEAFF. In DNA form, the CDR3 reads TGTGCCAGCTCACCACCCGCAGGGCTAGGCACTGAAGCTTTCTTT.

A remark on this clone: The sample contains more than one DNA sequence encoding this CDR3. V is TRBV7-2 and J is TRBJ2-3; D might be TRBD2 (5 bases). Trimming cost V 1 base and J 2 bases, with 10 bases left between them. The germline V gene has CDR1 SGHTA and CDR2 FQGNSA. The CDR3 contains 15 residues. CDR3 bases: TGTGCCAGCAGCTTAGGAGGGCTTTCCACAGATACGCAGTATTTT. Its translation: CASSLGGLSTDTQYF. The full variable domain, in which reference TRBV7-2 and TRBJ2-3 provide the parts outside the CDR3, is GAGVSQSPSNKVTEKGKDVELRCDPISGHTALYWYRQSLGQGLEFLIYFQGNSAPDKSGLPSDRFSAERTGGSVSTLTIQRTQQEDSAVYLCASSLGGLSTDTQYFGPGTRLTVL.

The CDR3 nucleotides are TGTGCCAGTAGTATACACAGGAACACCGGGGAGCTGTTTTTT. Amino acid sequence: CASSIHRNTGELFF. The chain carries TRBV19 and TRBJ2-2; unclear D gene. Between the trimmed V and J ends, which lost 2 bases and 1 base, there was a span of 5 bases. The germline V gene has CDR1 LNHDA and CDR2 SQIVND (reference sequence). The CDR3 contains 14 residues.

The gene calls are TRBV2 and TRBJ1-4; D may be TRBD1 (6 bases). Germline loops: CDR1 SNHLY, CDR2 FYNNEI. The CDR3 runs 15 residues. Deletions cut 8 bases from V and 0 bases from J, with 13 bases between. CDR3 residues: CASVRTVATNEKLFF. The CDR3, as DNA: TGTGCCAGCGTACGGACAGTTGCAACTAATGAAAAACTGTTTTTT.

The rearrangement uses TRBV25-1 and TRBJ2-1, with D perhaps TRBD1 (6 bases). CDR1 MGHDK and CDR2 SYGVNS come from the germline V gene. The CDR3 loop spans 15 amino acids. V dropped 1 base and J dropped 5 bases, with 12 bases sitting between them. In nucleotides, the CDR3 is TGTGCCAGCAGTGAATTTGGGGGCCCCCACAATGAGCAGTTCTTC. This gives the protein CASSEFGGPHNEQFF. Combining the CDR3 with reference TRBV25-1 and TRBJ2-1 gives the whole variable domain EADIYQTPRYLVIGTGKKITLECSQTMGHDKMYWYQQDPGMELHLIHYSYGVNSTEKGDLSSESTVSRIRTEHFPLTLESARPSHTSQYLCASSEFGGPHNEQFFGPGTRLTVL.

This chain's CDR3 is CSVGEGIGLYGYTF. In nucleotides, the CDR3 is TGCAGCGTTGGGGAGGGAATTGGGCTCTATGGCTACACCTTC. The V gene is TRBV29-1, the J gene TRBJ1-2, with D uncertain. Trimming removed 4 bases from V and 4 bases from J, with 16 bases in between. Germline V gene data show CDR1 as SQVTM and CDR2 as ANQGSEA. The CDR3 is 14 residues long.

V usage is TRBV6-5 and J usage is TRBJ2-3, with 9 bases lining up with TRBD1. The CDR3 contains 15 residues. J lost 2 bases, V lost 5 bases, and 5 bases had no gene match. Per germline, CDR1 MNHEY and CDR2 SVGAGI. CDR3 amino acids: CASSRTGDNTDTQYF. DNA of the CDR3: TGTGCCAGCAGTCGGACAGGGGATAACACAGATACGCAGTATTTT.

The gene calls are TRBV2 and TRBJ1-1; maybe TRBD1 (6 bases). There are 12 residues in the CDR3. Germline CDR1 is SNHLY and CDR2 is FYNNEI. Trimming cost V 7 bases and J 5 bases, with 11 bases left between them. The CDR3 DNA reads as TGTGCCAGCACAGGGGTTGGAACTGAAGCTTTCTTT. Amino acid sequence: CASTGVGTEAFF.

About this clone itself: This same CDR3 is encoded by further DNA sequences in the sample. CDR3 residues: CASRQGGSSNQPQHF. The CDR3 nucleotides read TGTGCCTCCCGACAGGGGGGGTCTAGCAATCAGCCCCAGCATTTT. The chain is built from TRBV6-5 and TRBJ1-5; 9 bases are a match to TRBD1. CDR3 size: 15 residues. Germline trimming cut 11 bases from V and 0 bases from J; bases unmatched to any gene: 8. Germline V gene lookup returns CDR1 MNHEY and CDR2 SVGAGI.

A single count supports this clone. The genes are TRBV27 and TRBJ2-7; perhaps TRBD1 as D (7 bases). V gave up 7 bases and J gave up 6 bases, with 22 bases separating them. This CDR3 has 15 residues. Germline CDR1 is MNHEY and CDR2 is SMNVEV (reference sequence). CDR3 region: CASKPGGRPIVEQYF. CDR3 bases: TGTGCCAGCAAGCCAGGGGGGAGGCCCATTGTCGAGCAGTACTTC.

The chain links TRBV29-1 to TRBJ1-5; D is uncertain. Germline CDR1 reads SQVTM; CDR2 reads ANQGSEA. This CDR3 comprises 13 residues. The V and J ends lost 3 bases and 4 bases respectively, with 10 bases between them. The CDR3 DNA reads TGCAGCGTTGATAATGGCCCTAATCAGCCCCAGCATTTT. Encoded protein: CSVDNGPNQPQHF.

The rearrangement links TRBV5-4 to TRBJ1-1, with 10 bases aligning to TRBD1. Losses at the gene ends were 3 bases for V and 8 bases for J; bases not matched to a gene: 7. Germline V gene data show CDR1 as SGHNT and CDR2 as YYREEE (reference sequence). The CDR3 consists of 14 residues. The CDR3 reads CASSSPGTGAEAFF. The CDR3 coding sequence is TGTGCCAGCAGCTCTCCCGGGACAGGGGCCGAAGCTTTCTTT.